The rows below give T cell receptor beta chains drawn from one sample of a study of T cell responses to AZD1222 COVID-19 vaccine. The data were produced by immunoSEQ multiplex PCR, yet TCRdb's version contains in-frame clones alone and is incomplete. The sample has some 150,000 clones, around 88% seen once; the top ten hold 2.2%. Material: peripheral blood, obtained on day 0 of AZD1222 vaccination. All receptors come from an adult in good health. Each CDR3 is given with its conserved first and last residue. A D gene is named only where the DNA matches it firmly.

J gene | V gene | D gene | CDR3 protein
TRBJ1-5 | TRBV6-2/TRBV6-3 | . | CASSYPTGIPASNQPQHF
TRBJ2-7 | TRBV28 | . | CASSFRQEPAGEQYF
TRBJ2-2 | TRBV29-1 | TRBD1 | CSVWDRGQHGELFF
TRBJ1-2 | TRBV20-1 | . | CSAPWPGGYTF
TRBJ2-5 | TRBV6-5 | . | CASSYSLGTQYF
TRBJ1-2 | TRBV29-1 | . | CSALDTSAEEDDHTF
TRBJ2-5 | TRBV7-3 | . | CASSPAPGLGETQYF
TRBJ1-2 | TRBV28 | . | CASNWSGVPGYTF
TRBJ2-1 | TRBV20-1 | TRBD2 | CSARAGGAYGEQFF
TRBJ2-5 | TRBV29-1 | TRBD1 | CSTRTGDPRGAQYF
TRBJ2-5 | TRBV28 | . | CASSPHNIETQYF
TRBJ2-5 | TRBV9 | TRBD1 | CASSAHNAQGAGETQYF
TRBJ2-7 | TRBV4-3 | . | CASSQGQGEQYF
TRBJ1-6 | TRBV21-1 | . | CASLRRSPLHF
TRBJ1-6 | TRBV7-2 | . | CASSSKTQSPLHF
TRBJ2-4 | TRBV5-5 | . | CASSGGAKNIQYF
TRBJ1-2 | TRBV7-2 | . | CASSRRANYGYTF
TRBJ1-5 | TRBV28 | . | CASTKGGVRQPQHF
TRBJ2-3 | TRBV9 | . | CASSVQATDTQYF
TRBJ2-7 | TRBV10-3 | TRBD2 | CAISAENGLAGDEQYF
TRBJ1-2 | TRBV6-2/TRBV6-3 | . | CASSYRGAGYTF
TRBJ1-2 | TRBV28 | . | CASSFGALGLGYTF
TRBJ1-1 | TRBV29-1 | . | CSVAGGADTEAFF
TRBJ1-2 | TRBV7-9 | TRBD1 | CASSFPGQINYGYTF
TRBJ2-5 | TRBV19 | TRBD2 | CASNPGGGETQYF
TRBJ1-4 | TRBV30 | . | CAWRGGGTNEKLFF
TRBJ1-3 | TRBV6-5 | TRBD1 | CASSYSTGSGNTIYF
TRBJ2-1 | TRBV5-1 | TRBD2 | CASSSFLAGGHNEQFF
TRBJ1-6 | TRBV5-1 | . | CASSLDSYNSPLHF
TRBJ1-2 | TRBV19 | TRBD1 | CASGNRGYYGYTF
TRBJ1-4 | TRBV7-9 | TRBD1 | CASSLGTGGEKLFF
TRBJ2-7 | TRBV9 | TRBD1 | CASSQGHNTGGGHEQYF
TRBJ2-7 | TRBV28 | . | CASSGGDSPVGQYF
TRBJ2-2 | TRBV6-5 | . | CASSYFGTNTGELFF
TRBJ2-4 | TRBV7-9 | . | CASSPASRGNIQYF
TRBJ2-3 | TRBV7-6 | . | CASSLYSGAGTDTQYF
TRBJ1-3 | TRBV20-1 | . | CSASQGGNTIYF
TRBJ2-1 | TRBV5-1 | . | CASSLAVGDYYNEQFF
TRBJ2-5 | TRBV5-4 | TRBD2 | CASRTGTRQETQYF
TRBJ1-6 | TRBV10-3 | . | CATGAREGSPLHF
TRBJ2-3 | TRBV6-5 | . | CASTPRSTDTQYF
TRBJ1-1 | TRBV6-5 | . | CASSYGSWGAGTEAFF
TRBJ1-2 | TRBV18 | TRBD1 | CASSMDRDNYGYTF
TRBJ2-7 | TRBV7-2 | . | CASSLQESSYGEQYF
TRBJ1-5 | TRBV30 | . | CAWDSGDRQPQHF
TRBJ2-1 | TRBV7-3 | TRBD2 | CASSLTLASGINEQFF